These T cell receptor beta chains were read from a single sample in a study of shared T cell receptors in the human thymus. This table comes from immunoSEQ multiplex PCR, and its TCRdb copy is limited to in-frame clones, with some not included. The sample contains hundreds of thousands of clones, over 75% of which appear only once. Separately, the same data were catalogued under a study of human thymus T cells.

Sequencing was performed on thymocytes. Receptor source: a boy less than two years old with a congenital heart defect. Each CDR3 is given with its conserved first and last residue. Fields, in order: D gene, V gene, J gene, clone size, CDR3 DNA, CDR3 protein. D genes are given only for firm matches. The size entry is marked missing in some rows and otherwise reads once, few, many or a size class.

d_gene: NA
v_gene: TRBV7-2
j_gene: TRBJ1-4
abundance: NA
CDR3nt: TGTGCCAGCAGCCCTACCTTGAGTTCGAACGAAAAACTGTTTTTT
CDR3aa: CASSPTLSSNEKLFF

d_gene: NA
v_gene: TRBV7-9
j_gene: TRBJ1-2
abundance: NA
CDR3nt: TGTGCCAGCAGCTTAGCGGGGCCTGGCTACACCTTC
CDR3aa: CASSLAGPGYTF

d_gene: NA
v_gene: TRBV2
j_gene: TRBJ2-3
abundance: NA
CDR3nt: TGTGCCAGCAGTGCCCAGGGATCAGATACGCAGTATTTT
CDR3aa: CASSAQGSDTQYF

d_gene: TRBD2
v_gene: TRBV9
j_gene: TRBJ2-7
abundance: NA
CDR3nt: TGTGCCAGCAGCTCAGGGGTAGGTCTAGCGGGAGTCGGCGAGCAGTACTTC
CDR3aa: CASSSGVGLAGVGEQYF

d_gene: TRBD1
v_gene: TRBV13
j_gene: TRBJ1-1
abundance: few
CDR3nt: TGTGCCAGCAGCTTAGGGGACAGGGGGACAATGATGCTGCCGCACAACGACTTGAACACTGAAGCTTTCTTT
CDR3aa: CASSLGDRGTMMLPHNDLNTEAFF

d_gene: NA
v_gene: TRBV27
j_gene: TRBJ1-2
abundance: NA
CDR3nt: TGTGCCAGCAGTTCGTCCCGGGACAAACACTATGGCTACACCTTC
CDR3aa: CASSSSRDKHYGYTF

d_gene: NA
v_gene: TRBV7-8
j_gene: TRBJ2-5
abundance: NA
CDR3nt: TGTGCCAGCAGCTCCTGGACAGCCCAAGAGACCCAGTACTTC
CDR3aa: CASSSWTAQETQYF

d_gene: NA
v_gene: TRBV4-3
j_gene: TRBJ2-3
abundance: NA
CDR3nt: TGCGCCAGCAGCCAAGACTGGGAGAACACAGATACGCAGTATTTT
CDR3aa: CASSQDWENTDTQYF

d_gene: TRBD1
v_gene: TRBV2
j_gene: TRBJ1-2
abundance: NA
CDR3nt: TGTGTCATAGCCGGCCCAGACAGGGGAATAGCTGGCTACACCTTC
CDR3aa: CVIAGPDRGIAGYTF

d_gene: NA
v_gene: TRBV6-5
j_gene: TRBJ2-3
abundance: NA
CDR3nt: TGTGCCAGCAAGGTGGGAGGAGCCACAGATACGCAGTATTTT
CDR3aa: CASKVGGATDTQYF

d_gene: TRBD2
v_gene: TRBV14
j_gene: TRBJ2-3
abundance: NA
CDR3nt: TGTGCCAGCAGCCAAGATGCAGGTGGACTAGCGAGCCGCACAGATACGCAGTATTTT
CDR3aa: CASSQDAGGLASRTDTQYF

d_gene: TRBD1
v_gene: TRBV29-1
j_gene: TRBJ1-1
abundance: NA
CDR3nt: TGCAGCGTTGCAGGACAGGGAGACACTGAAGCTTTCTTT
CDR3aa: CSVAGQGDTEAFF

d_gene: NA
v_gene: TRBV19
j_gene: TRBJ1-1
abundance: NA
CDR3nt: TGTGCCAGTAGTATCGGGTGGGAGGCACCAGTGGGGACTGAAGCTTTCTTT
CDR3aa: CASSIGWEAPVGTEAFF

d_gene: TRBD2
v_gene: TRBV9
j_gene: TRBJ2-3
abundance: NA
CDR3nt: TGTGCCAGCAGCGTAGAAGAGCGGGGGGGGTGGGATACGCAGTATTTT
CDR3aa: CASSVEERGGWDTQYF

d_gene: NA
v_gene: TRBV10-2
j_gene: TRBJ1-2
abundance: NA
CDR3nt: TGCGCCAGCAGTGATAAGGGGGCTAACTATGGCTACACCTTC
CDR3aa: CASSDKGANYGYTF

d_gene: NA
v_gene: TRBV6-5
j_gene: TRBJ2-3
abundance: NA
CDR3nt: TGTGCCAGCAGACCTGACATCTCTAGCACAGATACGCAGTATTTT
CDR3aa: CASRPDISSTDTQYF

d_gene: TRBD1
v_gene: TRBV6-5
j_gene: TRBJ2-2
abundance: NA
CDR3nt: TGTGCCAGAGGGGACAGGGCCACCGGGGAGCTGTTTTTT
CDR3aa: CARGDRATGELFF

d_gene: NA
v_gene: TRBV13
j_gene: TRBJ1-3
abundance: NA
CDR3nt: TGTGCCAGCAGCCCCAGGGTTCCTGGAAACACCATATATTTT
CDR3aa: CASSPRVPGNTIYF

d_gene: TRBD1
v_gene: TRBV19
j_gene: TRBJ2-7
abundance: NA
CDR3nt: TGTGCCAGTAGTAGCCTCCCGGGACAGGGGTACGAGCAGTACTTC
CDR3aa: CASSSLPGQGYEQYF

d_gene: NA
v_gene: TRBV4-2
j_gene: TRBJ2-7
abundance: NA
CDR3nt: TGTGCCAGCAGCCCATACCCGGGACACCGCTCCTACGAGCAGTACTTC
CDR3aa: CASSPYPGHRSYEQYF

d_gene: NA
v_gene: TRBV28
j_gene: TRBJ2-7
abundance: NA
CDR3nt: TGTGCCAGCAGCCCATCCCAGGGATTAGGCGAGCAGTACTTC
CDR3aa: CASSPSQGLGEQYF

d_gene: NA
v_gene: TRBV29-1
j_gene: TRBJ1-1
abundance: NA
CDR3nt: TGCAGCGTTACCGGGACACCCTCTGGGGATCGCACTGAAGCTTTCTTT
CDR3aa: CSVTGTPSGDRTEAFF

d_gene: NA
v_gene: TRBV6-1
j_gene: TRBJ2-1
abundance: few
CDR3nt: TGTGCCAGCAGTGAAGCGCGTAGTGGGCATGAGCAGTTCTTC
CDR3aa: CASSEARSGHEQFF

d_gene: TRBD1
v_gene: TRBV27
j_gene: TRBJ2-2
abundance: NA
CDR3nt: TGTGCCAGCAGTCTGTACAGGGGGCGGGAGACCGGGGAGCTGTTTTTT
CDR3aa: CASSLYRGRETGELFF

d_gene: NA
v_gene: TRBV2
j_gene: TRBJ1-4
abundance: NA
CDR3nt: TGTGCCAGCCACGGCGACTATAATGAAAAACTGTTTTTT
CDR3aa: CASHGDYNEKLFF

d_gene: NA
v_gene: TRBV9
j_gene: TRBJ1-3
abundance: NA
CDR3nt: TGTGCCAGCACCCCCAGGGTTGATGGAAACACCATATATTTT
CDR3aa: CASTPRVDGNTIYF

d_gene: NA
v_gene: TRBV7-3
j_gene: TRBJ1-1
abundance: once
CDR3nt: TGTGCCAGCAGCTTCCGACAGAACACTGAAGCTTTCTTT
CDR3aa: CASSFRQNTEAFF

d_gene: TRBD2
v_gene: TRBV19
j_gene: TRBJ2-7
abundance: NA
CDR3nt: TGTGCCAGTAGCAAAACTCTAGCGGAATCGGTCCTCGAGCAGTACTTC
CDR3aa: CASSKTLAESVLEQYF

d_gene: TRBD1
v_gene: TRBV6-5
j_gene: TRBJ1-6
abundance: NA
CDR3nt: TGTGCCAGCAGGACAACAGGGGATTATTCACCCCTCCACTTT
CDR3aa: CASRTTGDYSPLHF

d_gene: NA
v_gene: TRBV21-1
j_gene: TRBJ1-2
abundance: NA
CDR3nt: TGTGCCAGCAGCCGCCCGGGGTCGGATGGCTACACCTTC
CDR3aa: CASSRPGSDGYTF

d_gene: NA
v_gene: TRBV7-9
j_gene: TRBJ2-7
abundance: NA
CDR3nt: TGTGCCAGCAGCTTAGCTCGGTCCTACGAGCAGTACTTC
CDR3aa: CASSLARSYEQYF

d_gene: TRBD2
v_gene: TRBV6-4
j_gene: TRBJ2-1
abundance: NA
CDR3nt: TGTGCCAGCAGTGACTCCGGGCTACTGAGCGGGAGGTGGGTTGAGCAGTTCTTC
CDR3aa: CASSDSGLLSGRWVEQFF

d_gene: TRBD1
v_gene: TRBV29-1
j_gene: TRBJ1-2
abundance: NA
CDR3nt: TGCAGCCCAGACAGGGATGGCTACACCTTC
CDR3aa: CSPDRDGYTF

d_gene: NA
v_gene: TRBV28
j_gene: TRBJ2-7
abundance: NA
CDR3nt: TGTGCCAGCAGTTTTGGAGGGCCCCCTTTGGAGCAGTACTTC
CDR3aa: CASSFGGPPLEQYF

d_gene: TRBD1
v_gene: TRBV7-9
j_gene: TRBJ2-5
abundance: NA
CDR3nt: TGTGCCAGCAGCCCTGACAGGGGAGAGACCCAGTACTTC
CDR3aa: CASSPDRGETQYF

d_gene: NA
v_gene: TRBV18
j_gene: TRBJ2-5
abundance: NA
CDR3nt: TGTGCCAGCTCACCCGCGGAAGAGACTCAAGAGACCCAGTACTTC
CDR3aa: CASSPAEETQETQYF

d_gene: TRBD2
v_gene: TRBV9
j_gene: TRBJ2-1
abundance: once
CDR3nt: TGTGCCAGCAGCCGCGGACTAGCGGGAGGCCCGAACCAAAAGCAGTTCTTC
CDR3aa: CASSRGLAGGPNQKQFF

d_gene: TRBD2
v_gene: TRBV7-2
j_gene: TRBJ2-1
abundance: NA
CDR3nt: TGTGCCAGCAGCTTCACTAGCGGGGGGCACAATGAGCAGTTCTTC
CDR3aa: CASSFTSGGHNEQFF

d_gene: NA
v_gene: TRBV6-5
j_gene: TRBJ1-5
abundance: NA
CDR3nt: TGTGCCAGCAGTTACTCGATGGGGGGAGCAGCCCAGCATTTT
CDR3aa: CASSYSMGGAAQHF

d_gene: NA
v_gene: TRBV7-9
j_gene: TRBJ2-7
abundance: NA
CDR3nt: TGTGCCAGCAGCTTGACTAGGGAGCAGTACTTC
CDR3aa: CASSLTREQYF

d_gene: NA
v_gene: TRBV27
j_gene: TRBJ1-1
abundance: NA
CDR3nt: TGTGCCAGCAGTAGGACAGACTGGAACACTGAAGCTTTCTTT
CDR3aa: CASSRTDWNTEAFF

d_gene: TRBD2
v_gene: TRBV7-9
j_gene: TRBJ2-3
abundance: NA
CDR3nt: TGTGCCAGCAGCATGGGACTAGCGGGAGCCACAGATACGCAGTATTTT
CDR3aa: CASSMGLAGATDTQYF

d_gene: NA
v_gene: TRBV7-9
j_gene: TRBJ1-4
abundance: NA
CDR3nt: TGTGCCAGCAGCTTAGCGTCTGGAGAAGATAATGAAAAACTGTTTTTT
CDR3aa: CASSLASGEDNEKLFF

d_gene: NA
v_gene: TRBV7-6
j_gene: TRBJ2-1
abundance: NA
CDR3nt: TGTGCCAGCAGCTCGACCCCTGACAACCCTGAGCAGTTCTTC
CDR3aa: CASSSTPDNPEQFF

d_gene: NA
v_gene: TRBV2
j_gene: TRBJ2-2
abundance: NA
CDR3nt: TGTGCCAGCAGTCCCGAGTCGGGGTTCACCGGGGAGCTGTTTTTT
CDR3aa: CASSPESGFTGELFF

d_gene: TRBD1
v_gene: TRBV5-1
j_gene: TRBJ1-2
abundance: NA
CDR3nt: TGCGCCAGCAGCTTAAGACAGGGCACTTTTAACTATGGCTACACCTTC
CDR3aa: CASSLRQGTFNYGYTF

d_gene: NA
v_gene: TRBV18
j_gene: TRBJ1-3
abundance: few
CDR3nt: TGTGCCAGCTCGCCCGAGGGACTGTTCTCTGGAAACACCATATATTTT
CDR3aa: CASSPEGLFSGNTIYF

d_gene: NA
v_gene: TRBV7-8
j_gene: TRBJ2-5
abundance: NA
CDR3nt: TGTGCCAGCAGCTTAGAATTTATGGGAGAGGAGACCCAGTACTTC
CDR3aa: CASSLEFMGEETQYF

d_gene: TRBD1
v_gene: TRBV7-9
j_gene: TRBJ1-5
abundance: NA
CDR3nt: TGTGCCAGCAGCTTTTACCGCGGACAGGGGGCTTGGGGCAATCAGCCCCAGCATTTT
CDR3aa: CASSFYRGQGAWGNQPQHF

d_gene: TRBD1
v_gene: TRBV10-3
j_gene: TRBJ2-7
abundance: once
CDR3nt: TGTGCCACCAGGACAGGGACGGGCGAGCAGTACTTC
CDR3aa: CATRTGTGEQYF

d_gene: NA
v_gene: TRBV6-1
j_gene: TRBJ1-1
abundance: NA
CDR3nt: TGTGCCAGCTCCAGTGACTCGAACACTGAAGCTTTCTTT
CDR3aa: CASSSDSNTEAFF

d_gene: TRBD2
v_gene: TRBV5-6
j_gene: TRBJ2-3
abundance: NA
CDR3nt: TGTGCCAGCCCCTTAGCGACTAGCCATAGAGATACGCAGTATTTT
CDR3aa: CASPLATSHRDTQYF

d_gene: TRBD1
v_gene: TRBV30
j_gene: TRBJ2-1
abundance: NA
CDR3nt: TGTGCCTGGAGTGTAAACAGGGGACCTTACAATGAGCAGTTCTTC
CDR3aa: CAWSVNRGPYNEQFF

d_gene: TRBD2
v_gene: TRBV7-9
j_gene: TRBJ2-3
abundance: NA
CDR3nt: TGTGCCAGCAGCACGGGGACTAGCGGCACAGATACGCAGTATTTT
CDR3aa: CASSTGTSGTDTQYF